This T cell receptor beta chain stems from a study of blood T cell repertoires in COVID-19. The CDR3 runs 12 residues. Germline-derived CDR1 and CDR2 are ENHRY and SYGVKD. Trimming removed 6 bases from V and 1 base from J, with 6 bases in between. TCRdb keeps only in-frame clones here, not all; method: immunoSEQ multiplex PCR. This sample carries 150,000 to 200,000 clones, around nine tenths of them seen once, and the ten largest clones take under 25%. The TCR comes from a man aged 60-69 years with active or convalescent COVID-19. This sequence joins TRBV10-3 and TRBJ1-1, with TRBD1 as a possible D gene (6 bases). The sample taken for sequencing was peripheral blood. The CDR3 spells CAIRQGNTEAFF. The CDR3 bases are TGTGCCATCAGACAGGGGAACACTGAAGCTTTCTTT.